This TCR beta chain was identified during a study of beta chain features in type 1 diabetes. Staining for CD45RO/CCR7/CD25/CD127/CD95/CD27 allowed sorting of CD4+ naive, central memory, regulatory and stem cell-like memory cells. Every isolated RNA sample was fully reverse transcribed, so sequencing captured expressed TCRB transcripts. The table came from immunoSEQ multiplex PCR; TCRdb's copy has only in-frame clones and leaves some out. The sample yields 130,000 to 150,000 clones, roughly a tenth seen once. The germline gives CDR1 GTSNPN, CDR2 SVGIG (reference sequence). This CDR3 contains 14 residues. V gave up 4 bases and J gave up 3 bases; unmatched junction bases: 6.

This receptor was obtained from a man aged 18 to 29 in good health. The chain has TRBV30 and TRBJ2-3; TRBD2 matches at 8 bases. What was sequenced was central memory CD4+ T cells from blood. The CDR3 bases are TGTGCCTGGATGCCTAGCGGGTCTACAGATACGCAGTATTTT. Translating gives CAWMPSGSTDTQYF.